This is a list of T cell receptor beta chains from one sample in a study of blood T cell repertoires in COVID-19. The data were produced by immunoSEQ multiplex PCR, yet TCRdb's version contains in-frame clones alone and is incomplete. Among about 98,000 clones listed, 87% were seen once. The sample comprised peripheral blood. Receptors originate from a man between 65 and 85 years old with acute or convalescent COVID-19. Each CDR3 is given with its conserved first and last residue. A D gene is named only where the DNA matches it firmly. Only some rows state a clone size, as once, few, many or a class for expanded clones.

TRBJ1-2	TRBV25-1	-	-	TGTGCCAGCCACCCGGGGGGTGAGGGTTACTATGGCTACACCTTC	CASHPGGEGYYGYTF
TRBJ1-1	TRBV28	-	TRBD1	TGTGCCAGCAGTTTCACGCCACAGGGGAGGAACACTGAAGCTTTCTTT	CASSFTPQGRNTEAFF
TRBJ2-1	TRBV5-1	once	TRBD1	TGCGCCAGCGCTTCCCAGGGGGCAAACTACAATGAGCAGTTCTTC	CASASQGANYNEQFF
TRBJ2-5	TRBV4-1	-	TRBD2	TGCGCCAGCAGCCAGGCTGGGACGGCCGGGGGGGGAGAGACCCAGTACTTC	CASSQAGTAGGGETQYF
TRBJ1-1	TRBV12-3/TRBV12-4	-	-	TGTGCCAGCACCCTACTGAACACTGAAGCTTTCTTT	CASTLLNTEAFF
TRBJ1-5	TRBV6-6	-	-	TGTGCCAGCAGTTACGGGAGTGAAAATCAGCCCCAGCATTTT	CASSYGSENQPQHF
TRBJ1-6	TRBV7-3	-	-	TGTGCCAGCAGCTTAGGGTCCTCGGGGAGGAATTCACCCCTCCACTTT	CASSLGSSGRNSPLHF
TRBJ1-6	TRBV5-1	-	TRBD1	TGCGCCAGCAGCTTGTCAGGGGGGAATAATTCACCCCTCCACTTT	CASSLSGGNNSPLHF
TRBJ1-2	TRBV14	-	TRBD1	TGTGCCAGCAGCCATGGCAGGGGGATTTTATTTGGCTACACCTTC	CASSHGRGILFGYTF
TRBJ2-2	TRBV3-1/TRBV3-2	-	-	TGTGCCAGCAGCTCACCGACTACAGGGGAGCTGTTTTTT	CASSSPTTGELFF
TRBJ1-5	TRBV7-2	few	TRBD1	TGTGCCAGCAGCCTGACAGGGAGTAGCAATCAGCCCCAGCATTTT	CASSLTGSSNQPQHF
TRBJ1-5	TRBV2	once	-	TGTGCCAGCAGCGGAACCACAGGGTATCAGCCCCAGCATTTT	CASSGTTGYQPQHF
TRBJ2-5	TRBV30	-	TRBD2	TGTGCCTGGAGTGTGTCCAGCGGGGGAGCCGAGACCCAGTACTTC	CAWSVSSGGAETQYF
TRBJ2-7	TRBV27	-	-	TGTGCCAGCAGTTTCGGGGGGCCTCGCGAGCAGTACTTC	CASSFGGPREQYF
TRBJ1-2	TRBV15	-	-	TGTGCCACCAGCGGGGTAAGGGAGGCTGGCTACACCTTC	CATSGVREAGYTF
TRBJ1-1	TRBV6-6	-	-	TGTGCCAGCAGTTACTCGGGGGACTTGTTCACTGAAGCTTTCTTT	CASSYSGDLFTEAFF
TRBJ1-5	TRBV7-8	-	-	TGTGCCAGCAGCTTAAATAGGGGCCTGGGTCAGCCCCAGCATTTT	CASSLNRGLGQPQHF
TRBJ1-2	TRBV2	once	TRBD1	TGTGCCAGGACCCCGAACAGGGGAATCTATGGCTACACCTTC	CARTPNRGIYGYTF
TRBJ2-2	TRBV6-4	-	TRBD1	TGTGCCAGCAGTGACTCGGGCAGGGGGCAAGGCACCGGGGAGCTGTTTTTT	CASSDSGRGQGTGELFF
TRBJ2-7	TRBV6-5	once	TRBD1	TGTGCCAGCACCTGGGGACAGGGGTCCTACGAGCAGTACTTC	CASTWGQGSYEQYF
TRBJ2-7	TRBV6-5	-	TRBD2	TGTGCCAGCAGTTACTCGCCTAGCGGGGGCAACGAGCAGTACTTC	CASSYSPSGGNEQYF
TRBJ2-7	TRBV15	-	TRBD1	TGTACCACCAGCAGAGACAGGGGCCTATACGAGCAGTACTTC	CTTSRDRGLYEQYF
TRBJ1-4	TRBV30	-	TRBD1	TGTGCCTGGAGCGGCGGACAGGGTCGGGAAAAACTGTTTTTT	CAWSGGQGREKLFF
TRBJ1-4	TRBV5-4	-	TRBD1	TGTGCCAGCAGCTCCCGGGACAGGGACGAAAAACTGTTTTTT	CASSSRDRDEKLFF
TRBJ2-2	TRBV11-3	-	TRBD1	TGTGCCAGCAGTTCGGGACAGGGGTACGGGGAGCTGTTTTTT	CASSSGQGYGELFF
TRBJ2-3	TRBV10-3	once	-	TGTGCCATCAGTGGGGGCCTTAAGGGTGGAGATACGCAGTATTTT	CAISGGLKGGDTQYF
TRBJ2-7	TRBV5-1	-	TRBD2	TGCGCCAGCAGCTCTGGGACTAGCGGGTCCTACGAGCAGTACTTC	CASSSGTSGSYEQYF
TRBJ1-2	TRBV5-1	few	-	TGCGCCAGCAGCTTTACGGTAACCGGTGGCTACACCTTC	CASSFTVTGGYTF
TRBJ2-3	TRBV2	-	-	TGTGCCAGCAGTGACGCAGATACGCAGTATTTT	CASSDADTQYF
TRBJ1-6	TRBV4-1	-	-	TGCGCCAGCAGCCACCCTAAGGCAGGGAATTCACCCCTCCACTTT	CASSHPKAGNSPLHF
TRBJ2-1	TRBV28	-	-	TGTGCCAGCAGTAGAGCAGGAGGAGGTTTTGGGAATGAGCAGTTCTTC	CASSRAGGGFGNEQFF
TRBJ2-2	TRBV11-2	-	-	TGTGCCAGCAGCCCGAGGAGGGTTGGGGAGCTGTTTTTT	CASSPRRVGELFF
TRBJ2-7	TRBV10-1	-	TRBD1	TGCGCCAGCAGTCGGGGACAGGGACGCGAGCAGTACTTC	CASSRGQGREQYF
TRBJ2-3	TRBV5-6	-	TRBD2	TGTGCCAGCAGCTATTCCGGGACGGCTAGCGGGGGAACAGATACGCAGTATTTT	CASSYSGTASGGTDTQYF
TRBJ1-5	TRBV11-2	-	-	TGTGCCAGCAGCCGCGGGAGGGGGTCCCATCAGCCCCAGCATTTT	CASSRGRGSHQPQHF
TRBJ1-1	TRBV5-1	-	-	TGCGCCAGCAGCTGGGGACAAGACACTGAAGCTTTCTTT	CASSWGQDTEAFF
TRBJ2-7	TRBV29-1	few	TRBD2	TGCAGCGTTAGTGATTCCCGGGGGGACGAGCAGTACTTC	CSVSDSRGDEQYF
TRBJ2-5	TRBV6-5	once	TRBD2	TGTGCCAGCAGAGGACTAGCGGCCTTGGGAGAGACCCAGTACTTC	CASRGLAALGETQYF
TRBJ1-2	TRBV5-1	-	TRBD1	TGCGCCAGCAGCTGGGCGGCTCCGGGACAGGGTGGTGGCTACACCTTC	CASSWAAPGQGGGYTF
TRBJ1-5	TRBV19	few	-	TGTGCCAGTAGTCCCGAGGAAGGTCGGCGGCCCCAGCATTTT	CASSPEEGRRPQHF
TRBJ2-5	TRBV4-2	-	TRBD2	TGTGCCAGCAGCCAAGAACCGGGGGGGGAGACCCAGTACTTC	CASSQEPGGETQYF
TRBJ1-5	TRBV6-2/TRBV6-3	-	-	TGTGCCAGCAGTTACTCGACAGGCACTGGGCTGAACAATCAGCCCCAGCATTTT	CASSYSTGTGLNNQPQHF
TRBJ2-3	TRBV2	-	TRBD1	TGTGCCAGCAAACTACAGGGGGCTAAAGGCACAGATACGCAGTATTTT	CASKLQGAKGTDTQYF
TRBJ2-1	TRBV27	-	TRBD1	TGTGCCAGCAGTTTTCATCAGGGGGCTACCTACAATGAGCAGTTCTTC	CASSFHQGATYNEQFF
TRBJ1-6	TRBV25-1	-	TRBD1	TGTGCCAGCAGTGAATGGGGACAGTATAATTCACCCCTCCACTTT	CASSEWGQYNSPLHF
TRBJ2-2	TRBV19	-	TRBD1	TGTGCCAGTCAACCGGGACAGGCCTCCACCGGGGAGCTGTTTTTT	CASQPGQASTGELFF
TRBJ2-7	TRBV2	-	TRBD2	TGTGCCAGCAGTGATATGTTGGAGCGGGGTGGCGAGCAGTACTTC	CASSDMLERGGEQYF
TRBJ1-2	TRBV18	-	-	TGTGCCAGCTCACCCCAGGAGGGCGAGGGCTACACCTTC	CASSPQEGEGYTF